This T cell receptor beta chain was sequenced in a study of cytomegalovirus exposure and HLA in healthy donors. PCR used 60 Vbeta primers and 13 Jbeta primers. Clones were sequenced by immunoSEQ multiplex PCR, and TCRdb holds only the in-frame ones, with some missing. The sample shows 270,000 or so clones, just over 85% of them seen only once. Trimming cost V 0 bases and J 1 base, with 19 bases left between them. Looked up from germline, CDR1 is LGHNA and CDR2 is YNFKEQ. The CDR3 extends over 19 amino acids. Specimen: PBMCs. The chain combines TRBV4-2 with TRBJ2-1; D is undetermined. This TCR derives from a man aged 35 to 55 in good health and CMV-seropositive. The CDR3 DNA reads TGTGCCAGCAGCCAAGATGCGGAGCACGAACGTCGATCCTACAATGAGCAGTTCTTC. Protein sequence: CASSQDAEHERRSYNEQFF.